The following is a T cell receptor beta chain sequence with its context. The method was immunoSEQ multiplex PCR; TCRdb's version includes in-frame clones alone and lacks a portion of them. The table lists over a million clones, approximately 80% of them singletons. The CDR3 totals 15 residues. V lost 3 bases, J lost 7 bases, and 18 bases lay in between. CDR1 MDHEN and CDR2 SYDVKM come from the germline V gene. This sample was taken from a study of shared clonotypes between healthy human individuals. This clonotype originated in a man aged 18-30 years in good health. Some clones in this sample may be carry-over from other donors' samples. This chain connects TRBV28 to TRBJ1-2, with D tentatively TRBD1 (6 bases). Sequences were obtained from memory CD4+ T cells from PBMCs. The subset: CD45RA-negative fraction. For the CDR3, the DNA is TGTGCCAGCAGTTTCCCCAATCACAGGGCGGGTGGCTACACCTTC. Its translation is CASSFPNHRAGGYTF.